These 18 T cell receptor beta chains were sequenced from one sample in a study of T-cell reconstitution after alpha-beta-depleted transplantation in children. Study conclusions and caveats: Reported findings indicate that, about two months after transplant, alpha-beta T cells came from several hundred expanded clones, which were derived from non-depleted graft cells.

Unique molecular identifiers were incorporated when the TCRbeta library was constructed. TCRdb re-analysed the PCR reads in MiXCR, keeping a single row per CDR3 protein. The sample contains roughly 32,000 distinct CDR3 sequences, around 6% of which appear only once. No antigen is known for these receptors. This material consisted of peripheral blood, taken 60 days after TCRalphabeta/CD19-depleted stem cell transplant. All receptors derive from a child less than two years old who had a stem cell transplant for acute myeloid leukemia, so the T cells may come from the graft donor.

The table lists this clonotype with many counts. V and J are TRBV9 and TRBJ2-3; TRBD1 matches at 8 bases. The CDR3 loop spans 15 amino acids. Per the germline V gene, CDR1 is SGDLS and CDR2 is YYNGEE. V lost 4 bases and J lost 2; bases outside the gene matches: 6. CDR3 protein: CASSPMDRATDTQYF. CDR3 DNA: TGTGCCAGCAGCCCAATGGACAGGGCCACAGATACGCAGTATTTT.

This clonotype was seen many times. The chain employs TRBV4-1 and TRBJ2-1; 7 nucleotides align to TRBD2. Germline V gene sequence: CDR1 MGHRA, CDR2 YSYEKL. The CDR3 covers 14 residues. The V gene end was trimmed by 8 bases and the J gene end by 5 bases; junction bases not matched to a gene: 9. CDR3 DNA sequence: TGCGCCAGCCGTAAGGGAGGGGTTGACAATGAGCAGTTCTTC. Its protein is CASRKGGVDNEQFF.

This clonotype has ten or more counts. CDR3 in amino acids: CASSQEGHGTDTQYF. DNA for the CDR3: TGTGCCAGCAGCCAAGAAGGGCATGGCACAGATACGCAGTATTTT. The V gene is TRBV16, the J gene TRBJ2-3; unclear D gene. Germline CDR1 reads KGHSY; CDR2 reads FQNENV. CDR3 length: 15 residues. V lost 2 bases and J lost 1, with 10 bases in between.

The J gene is TRBJ1-1, the V gene TRBV2; 11 bases map to TRBD1. This CDR3 is 16 amino acids long. Germline values: CDR1 SNHLY, CDR2 FYNNEI. V dropped 2 bases and J dropped 4; count of bases not matched to a gene: 6. The CDR3 protein is CASSEFWTGGVTEAFF. CDR3 in DNA: TGTGCCAGCAGTGAATTTTGGACAGGGGGCGTCACTGAAGCTTTCTTT.

The sample holds many counts of this clonotype. The gene calls are TRBV7-2 and TRBJ2-7; the D is unclear. CDR1 and CDR2 (germline): SGHTA, FQGNSA. V dropped 2 bases and J dropped 1 base, with 3 bases sitting between them. The CDR3 sequence is 12 residues long. Here the CDR3 DNA reads TGTGCCAGCAGCTTACAGTCCTACGAGCAGTACTTC. Residues: CASSLQSYEQYF.

This clonotype was detected many times. V and J are TRBV7-9 and TRBJ2-1, with a weak D call TRBD2 (7 bases). V lost 4 bases, J lost 2 bases, and 12 bases lay in between. Looked up from germline, CDR1 is SEHNR and CDR2 is FQNEAQ (reference sequence). This CDR3 region has 15 residues. CDR3 region: CASSSRRGPYNEQFF. Here the CDR3 DNA reads TGTGCCAGCAGCTCAAGGCGGGGGCCCTACAATGAGCAGTTCTTC.

This clonotype was counted many times. V and J are TRBV4-3 and TRBJ2-3; possible D gene TRBD1, 5 bases. CDR3 length: 15 residues. Trimming stripped 3 bases from V and 4 bases from J, with 14 bases between. CDR1 and CDR2 from the germline V gene are LGHNA and YSLEER. CDR3 in DNA: TGCGCCAGCAGCCAGGGGCCCCGAAGTGCAGATACGCAGTATTTT. The encoded protein is CASSQGPRSADTQYF.

This clonotype has a count of ten or more. The chain is built from TRBV9 and TRBJ1-4; the D gene is possibly TRBD1 (6 bases). The germline gives CDR1 SGDLS, CDR2 YYNGEE. Trimming took 0 bases from V and 8 from J, leaving 20 bases between them. The CDR3 has 17 residues. CDR3 loop: CASSVEGGQGPGEKLFF. The CDR3 DNA follows: TGTGCCAGCAGCGTAGAGGGGGGCCAAGGGCCAGGAGAAAAACTGTTTTTT.

This clonotype was seen at least ten times. This chain links TRBV30 with TRBJ2-1; D might be TRBD1 (6 bases). The V gene's germline CDR1 is GTSNPN and CDR2 SVGIG (reference sequence). The length of the CDR3 is 11 residues. With 4 bases removed from V and 7 bases from J, the gap between germline ends came to 8 bases. In DNA form, the CDR3 reads TGTGCCTGGAATCAGGGGAATGAGCAGTTCTTC. Encoded protein: CAWNQGNEQFF. The full variable domain, with the rest looked up from reference TRBV30 and TRBJ2-1, is SQTIHQWPATLVQPVGSPLSLECTVEGTSNPNLYWYRQAAGRGLQLLFYSVGIGQISSEVPQNLSASRPQDRQFILSSKKLLLSDSGFYLCAWNQGNEQFFGPGTRLTVL.

V usage is TRBV7-8 and J usage is TRBJ1-5, with D perhaps TRBD1 (5 bases). In germline, CDR1 is SGHVS, CDR2 FQNEAQ. V was cut by 8 bases and J by 2 bases, with 16 bases left in between. This CDR3 is built from 15 residues. The CDR3 sequence: CASSGGEVGNQPQHF. The CDR3 DNA reads TGTGCCAGCTCTGGGGGGGAGGTTGGCAATCAGCCCCAGCATTTT.

This clonotype was counted ten times or more. A read error may produce the germline difference seen at one junction end. The rearrangement joins TRBV5-8 to TRBJ2-1; 7 bases map to TRBD1. CDR1 and CDR2 from the germline V gene are SGHTS and YDEGEE. This CDR3 has 12 amino acids. The CDR3 DNA follows: TGTGCCAGCACCTTGGGACAGAATGAGCAGTTCTTC. It is translated as CASTLGQNEQFF.

This clonotype was detected ten times or more. The rearrangement uses TRBV12-3 or TRBV12-4 and TRBJ1-1; TRBD1 aligns across 7 bases. Trimming removed 5 bases from V and 4 bases from J; junction bases left unmatched: 4. The CDR3 covers 13 residues. CDR3 in DNA: TGTGCCAGCAGTCCCCGGGACAGCACTGAAGCTTTCTTT. This codes for CASSPRDSTEAFF.

This clonotype was found many times. This sequence joins TRBV27 and TRBJ2-7, with 13 positions matching TRBD2. V gave up 5 bases and J gave up 7 bases; unmatched junction bases: 5. CDR3 length: 14 residues. Germline lookup yields CDR1 MNHEY and CDR2 SMNVEV (reference sequence). In DNA form, the CDR3 reads TGTGCCAGCAGTATACTAGCGGGAGGGGAAGAGCAGTACTTC. Protein sequence: CASSILAGGEEQYF.

Note on this clonotype: At one boundary the junction diverges from the germline segment, which might be a read error. The chain couples TRBV20-1 to TRBJ2-7, with 7 bases aligning to TRBD2. There are 15 residues in the CDR3. Germline V CDR1 and CDR2: DFQATT, SNEGSKA (reference sequence). CDR3: CSDRDGGGSSYEQYF. In DNA form, the CDR3 reads TGCAGTGATAGAGATGGAGGCGGGAGCTCCTACGAGCAGTACTTC.

This clonotype occurred a few times. The chain employs TRBV20-1 and TRBJ2-5; 8 bases map to TRBD2. This CDR3 comprises 15 residues. The germline V gene encodes CDR1 DFQATT and CDR2 SNEGSKA (reference sequence). V shed 2 bases and J 4 bases; nucleotides not matched to a gene: 9. Written as DNA, the CDR3 is TGCAGTGCTAGATCCAGGGGCGGGAGGAGAGAGACCCAGTACTTC. It specifies CSARSRGGRRETQYF.

This clonotype showed up many times. This sequence joins TRBV20-1 and TRBJ1-2, with D tentatively TRBD1 (5 bases). CDR3 size: 12 residues. The germline gives CDR1 DFQATT, CDR2 SNEGSKA (reference sequence). V lost 5 bases to trimming and J lost 6 bases, with 13 bases between them. The CDR3 DNA reads TGCAGTGCTTACCGGGGCGCCCATGGCTACACCTTC. Amino acids: CSAYRGAHGYTF.

At least ten counts were recorded for this clonotype. The chain couples TRBV7-9 to TRBJ2-1; D not resolved. This CDR3 spans 13 amino acids. V was trimmed by 3 bases and J by 4 bases, leaving 7 bases between them. Germline V gives CDR1 SEHNR, CDR2 FQNEAQ (reference sequence). The CDR3 loop is CASSFIPYNEQFF. The CDR3 DNA is TGTGCCAGCAGCTTTATTCCATACAATGAGCAGTTCTTC.

There are many counts of this clonotype. The chain combines TRBV24-1 with TRBJ2-3; D remains unclear. Germline assignment: CDR1 KGHDR and CDR2 SFDVKD. CDR3 length equals 14 residues. Trimming stripped 0 bases from V and 4 bases from J, with 7 bases between. CDR3 protein: CATSDLRVPDTQYF. CDR3 nucleotide sequence: TGTGCCACCAGTGATTTGAGGGTTCCAGATACGCAGTATTTT.